These 2 T cell receptor beta chains were all obtained from the same sample, sequenced in a study of read filtering for tumor transcriptome and immune sequencing (TCRdb year 2020). Instrument on record: Illumina HiSeq 4000. TCR libraries were constructed from 300 to 400 ng RNA using the Immunoverse kit, and molecular barcoded adaptors covering alpha/delta and beta/gamma chains were employed. Clones were called with MiXCR by TCRdb after fastp trimmed the public reads at Q25, and only in-frame beta chains were retained. Each CDR3 protein gets just one entry, which takes the most common genes and DNA from the rows behind it. This sample gives 35,000 to 40,000 distinct CDR3 sequences in total; roughly 15% of them show up just once. The ten most abundant clones make up about 30% of the sample. The specimen was a population of CD138-negative cells sorted from bone marrow. Read against the paper, the sample's cell subset or site label means: bone marrow mononuclear cells depleted of CD138+ plasma/myeloma cells by negative magnetic selection. These receptors came from a donor older than 35 with multiple myeloma.

This sequence joins TRBV12-3 or TRBV12-4 and TRBJ1-1; D remains unclear. The CDR3 extends over 13 amino acids. The V end was cut by 1 base, the J end by 5 bases, with 8 bases between. DNA for the CDR3: TGTGCCAGCAGTTTAGGATGGGGAACTGAAGCTTTCTTT. Protein product: CASSLGWGTEAFF.

This clonotype was counted at least ten times. The rearrangement uses TRBV14 and TRBJ2-5; 12 nucleotides align to TRBD2. After removal of 1 base from V and 5 bases from J, the junction contained 2 bases not matched to a gene. The CDR3 contains 15 residues. CDR1 is SGHDN and CDR2 is FVKESK in the germline V gene. The CDR3 sequence: CASSQASGRAETQYF. CDR3 coding DNA: TGTGCCAGCAGCCAAGCTAGCGGGAGGGCGGAGACCCAGTACTTC.